This T cell receptor (beta chain) comes out of a study of blood T cell repertoires in COVID-19. CDR1 is SGHTA and CDR2 is FQGNSA in the germline V gene. The CDR3 length is 17 residues. The V gene end was trimmed by 5 bases and the J gene end by 1 base; junction bases not matched to a gene: 9. Sequencing used immunoSEQ multiplex PCR; TCRdb keeps in-frame clones, though not all of them. The data contain 60,000 to 70,000 clones, 88% of them singletons. The chain recombines TRBV7-2 with TRBJ2-3, with 10 bases lining up with TRBD1. The clonotype was recovered from a woman in her forties who had recovered from COVID-19. Sequencing used PBMCs or T cells enriched from blood (not recorded which). CDR3 protein: CASSTGTGVPGTDTQYF. CDR3 sequence (DNA): TGTGCCAGCAGCACCGGGACAGGGGTCCCGGGCACAGATACGCAGTATTTT.